One and the same sample provided the 16 T cell receptor beta chains below, sequenced in a study of blood T cell repertoires in COVID-19. Some clones are missing from TCRdb's copy, which holds only in-frame ones; the method was immunoSEQ multiplex PCR. The data hold under 40,000 clones, with about 88% observed a single time. The sequenced material came from peripheral blood. The receptor set was obtained from a man between 65 and 85 years old with active COVID-19.

J is TRBJ1-6 and V is TRBV3-1 (or the pseudogene TRBV3-2); D is unclear. Per germline, CDR1 LGHDT and CDR2 YNNKEL (reference sequence). The V gene lost 4 bases and the J gene lost 7 bases, with 14 bases spanning the gap. This CDR3 is built from 15 residues. CDR3 DNA: TGTGCCAGCAGCCGACAAGTAATCGGCAATTCACCCCTCCACTTT. Protein: CASSRQVIGNSPLHF.

This chain connects TRBV3-1 (or the pseudogene TRBV3-2) to TRBJ1-4, with D uncertain. V lost 0 bases and J 1 base, leaving 18 bases between the germline ends. This CDR3 is 19 amino acids long. CDR1 is LGHDT, CDR2 YNNKEL, per germline (reference sequence). The CDR3 is CASSQDRLKTGVTNEKLFF. Here the CDR3 DNA reads TGTGCCAGCAGCCAAGATCGACTAAAGACCGGGGTAACTAATGAAAAACTGTTTTTT.

The chain combines TRBV6-6 with TRBJ2-5; 7 bases line up with TRBD2. CDR1 and CDR2 (germline): MNHNY, SVGAGI (reference sequence). The ends lost 8 bases at V and 7 bases at J; junction bases unmatched: 13. The CDR3 has 14 amino acids. The CDR3 nucleotides are TGTGCCAGCTGCCGGACTCCCCCGGGGGGGACCCAGTACTTC. The encoded protein is CASCRTPPGGTQYF.

V is TRBV5-1 and J is TRBJ2-7, with 12 bases identical to TRBD1. The CDR3 contains 16 residues. Germline CDR1 SGHRS, CDR2 YFSETQ. J gave up 6 bases and V 0 bases, and 7 bases lay outside the gene matches. CDR3: CASSLGGTGGRGEQYF. The CDR3 nucleotides read TGCGCCAGCAGCTTGGGTGGGACAGGGGGCAGGGGCGAGCAGTACTTC.

This rearrangement joins TRBV6-5 to TRBJ2-7; the D is unclear. The germline CDR1 and CDR2 sequences are MNHEY and SVGAGI. Trimming removed 2 bases from V and 7 bases from J, with 15 bases in between. There are 14 residues in the CDR3. The CDR3 DNA reads as TGTGCCAGCAGTTACGACAACGCCGTCTGGGAGCAGTACTTC. Protein sequence: CASSYDNAVWEQYF.

This clone was counted only a few times. J is TRBJ1-1 and V is TRBV9, with 7 bases matching TRBD1. The germline V gene has CDR1 SGDLS and CDR2 YYNGEE. The CDR3 runs 17 residues. The ends lost 0 bases at V and 0 bases at J; junction bases unmatched: 8. The CDR3 spells CASSVEKNRGMNTEAFF. The CDR3 DNA reads TGTGCCAGCAGCGTAGAGAAAAACAGGGGAATGAACACTGAAGCTTTCTTT.

V is TRBV19 and J is TRBJ2-2, with 12 nucleotides matching TRBD1. Trimming at V came to 7 bases and at J to 3 bases, leaving 12 bases not matched to a gene. The CDR3 consists of 18 residues. CDR1 is LNHDA, CDR2 SQIVND, per germline (reference sequence). The CDR3 nucleotides are TGTGCCAGTACCGGGACAGGGGGCCTAGCGGGGGACACCGGGGAGCTGTTTTTT. The encoded protein is CASTGTGGLAGDTGELFF.

This clone was counted between two and nine times. The J gene is TRBJ1-3, the V gene TRBV25-1; D gene uncertain. The CDR3 extends over 17 amino acids. With 6 bases removed from V and 4 bases from J, the gap between germline ends came to 22 bases. Germline loops: CDR1 MGHDK, CDR2 SYGVNS. The CDR3 sequence is CASSPLGSVFFGNTIYF. The CDR3 DNA follows: TGTGCCAGCAGCCCCTTGGGGAGCGTTTTCTTCGGAAACACCATATATTTT.

This chain joins TRBV28 and TRBJ2-7; D is possibly TRBD1 (6 bases). V was clipped by 4 bases and J by 0 bases, with 16 bases between them. The germline CDR1 and CDR2 sequences are MDHEN and SYDVKM. The CDR3 spans 16 residues. CDR3 amino acids: CASSSYLDSSSYEQYF. The DNA for the CDR3 is TGTGCCAGCAGTTCGTATCTGGACAGCAGCTCCTACGAGCAGTACTTC.

This clone was detected only once. This rearrangement joins TRBV2 to TRBJ2-6, with D tentatively TRBD1 (6 bases). Trimming shortened V by 11 bases and J by 0 bases, and 17 bases separated the two germline ends. Germline V gene lookup returns CDR1 SNHLY and CDR2 FYNNEI. This CDR3 has 16 residues. The chain's CDR3 is CAGEGDRHSGANVLTF. The CDR3 coding sequence is TGTGCCGGTGAGGGGGACCGACACTCTGGGGCCAACGTCCTGACTTTC.

The chain recombines TRBV30 with TRBJ2-7; 8 nucleotides align to TRBD2. Germline CDR1 is GTSNPN and CDR2 is SVGIG (reference sequence). The length of the CDR3 is 13 residues. J was trimmed by 6 bases and V by 4 bases; bases with no gene match: 8. CDR3 in DNA: TGTGCCTGGACGGAACTAGCGGCCATCGAGCAGTACTTC. Amino acids: CAWTELAAIEQYF.

The CDR3: CASSPAGARPNQPQHF. For the CDR3, the DNA is TGTGCCAGCTCACCAGCGGGGGCTCGGCCCAATCAGCCCCAGCATTTT. The V call is TRBV18, the J call TRBJ1-5; D is perhaps TRBD1 (6 bases). V was trimmed by 2 bases and J by 3 bases, leaving 14 bases between them. The length of the CDR3 is 16 residues. CDR1 KGHSH and CDR2 LQKENI come from the germline V gene.

This clone came up a few times. The rearrangement joins TRBV19 to TRBJ1-6; D remains ambiguous. V lost 7 bases and J 9 bases, leaving 10 bases between the germline ends. CDR3 length: 12 residues. Per germline, CDR1 LNHDA and CDR2 SQIVND (reference sequence). The CDR3 here is CASKAGSSPLHF. As DNA, the CDR3 is TGTGCCAGTAAGGCCGGGAGTTCACCCCTCCACTTT. The full variable domain, completed using reference TRBV19 and TRBJ1-6, is DGGITQSPKYLFRKEGQNVTLSCEQNLNHDAMYWYRQDPGQGLRLIYYSQIVNDFQKGDIAEGYSVSREKKESFPLTVTSAQKNPTAFYLCASKAGSSPLHFGNGTRLTVT.

This chain uses TRBV30 with TRBJ1-6, with 10 nucleotides matching TRBD1. CDR1 and CDR2 (germline): GTSNPN, SVGIG (reference sequence). V gave up 6 bases and J gave up 3 bases; unmatched junction bases: 5. CDR3 length equals 15 residues. This CDR3 reads CACHGTGVYNSPLHF. In DNA, the CDR3 is TGTGCCTGCCATGGGACAGGGGTCTATAATTCACCCCTCCACTTT.

The chain recombines TRBV4-3 with TRBJ2-7; TRBD2 matches at 14 bases. The J segment lost 6 bases and the V segment lost 0 bases, leaving 7 bases of the junction unmatched. The CDR3 contains 17 residues. Germline V lookup: CDR1 LGHNA, CDR2 YSLEER. CDR3 nucleotide sequence: TGCGCCAGCAGCCAAGAAATGGGACTAGCGGGAGAGGGCGAGCAGTACTTC. Its translation: CASSQEMGLAGEGEQYF.

V and J are TRBV6-4 and TRBJ1-1, with D perhaps matching TRBD1 (6 bases). Trimming cost V 4 bases and J 7 bases, with 22 bases left between them. From germline, CDR1 is MRHNA and CDR2 SNTAGT. The CDR3 contains 16 residues. CDR3 sequence: CASSAHYFGGQGEAFF. CDR3 coding DNA: TGTGCCAGCAGTGCTCACTACTTCGGGGGGCAAGGTGAAGCTTTCTTT.